The next 32 T cell receptor beta chains were all read from a single sample in a study of T cell clonotyping in hematopoietic cell transplantation. The method was immunoSEQ multiplex PCR; TCRdb's version includes in-frame clones alone and lacks a portion of them. This table holds about 16,000 clones, approximately 85% found once. Sequencing input: peripheral blood mononuclear cells. These receptors came from a woman in her thirties or forties in good health. Some clones in this sample may be carry-over from other donors' samples.

V gene TRBV7-2 combines with J gene TRBJ1-2, with D maybe TRBD1 (5 bases). The CDR3 contains 14 residues. The V and J ends lost 2 bases and 8 bases respectively, with 15 bases between them. Germline V gene sequence: CDR1 SGHTA, CDR2 FQGNSA. For the CDR3, the DNA is TGTGCCAGCAGCTTACCGAGGCAGGGAAACGGCTACACCTTC. Translating it yields CASSLPRQGNGYTF.

The gene calls are TRBV7-3 and TRBJ2-7; TRBD1 might be the D (6 bases). V was pared by 5 bases and J by 4 bases, with 12 bases between. The germline V gene has CDR1 SGHTA and CDR2 FQGTGA. The CDR3 runs 13 residues. The CDR3 DNA sequence: TGTGCCAGCAGCCCGAAGGGGGAATACGAGCAGTACTTC. Its protein is CASSPKGEYEQYF.

CDR3 region: CAWSVGQGGSTDTQYF. CDR3 in DNA: TGTGCCTGGAGTGTAGGACAGGGTGGTAGCACAGATACGCAGTATTTT. The chain joins TRBV30 to TRBJ2-3; TRBD1 agrees at 8 bases. Germline CDR1 reads GTSNPN; CDR2 reads SVGIG (reference sequence). The CDR3 has 16 amino acids. After removal of 0 bases from V and 0 bases from J, the junction contained 5 bases not matched to a gene.

The gene calls are TRBV4-1 and TRBJ1-1; D is unresolved. Looked up from germline, CDR1 is MGHRA and CDR2 is YSYEKL. This CDR3 contains 13 residues. The V end was cut by 5 bases, the J end by 3 bases, with 10 bases between. Written as DNA, the CDR3 is TGCGCCAGCAGCAGACGGCTGGACACTGAAGCTTTCTTT. Translated: CASSRRLDTEAFF.

The count of this clone is one. This rearrangement joins TRBV6-5 to TRBJ2-7, with 7 bases lining up with TRBD1. CDR3 size: 14 residues. Trimming at V came to 9 bases and at J to 3 bases, leaving 11 bases not matched to a gene. Per the germline V gene, CDR1 is MNHEY and CDR2 is SVGAGI. In DNA, the CDR3 is TGTGCCAGTAGTCTACGACAGGGTAACTACGAGCAGTACTTC. Protein: CASSLRQGNYEQYF.

The V gene is TRBV2, the J gene TRBJ1-2, with TRBD1 matching 9 bases. CDR1 SNHLY and CDR2 FYNNEI come from the germline V gene. The CDR3 runs to 15 residues. V trimming: 6 bases; J trimming: 7 bases; junction bases outside the gene matches: 12. Here the CDR3 reads CASRDRGHPLVGYTF. The CDR3 DNA follows: TGTGCCAGCAGGGACAGGGGCCACCCCTTGGTTGGCTACACCTTC.

The chain recombines TRBV5-6 with TRBJ2-3, with TRBD1 identical over 7 bases. This CDR3 has 16 amino acids. Looked up from germline, CDR1 is SGHDT and CDR2 is YYEEEE. V shed 4 bases and J 0 bases; nucleotides not matched to a gene: 8. Here the CDR3 reads CASSIYRGLSTDTQYF. The CDR3 DNA sequence: TGTGCCAGCAGCATCTACAGGGGCCTAAGCACAGATACGCAGTATTTT.

A few counts support this clone. The rearrangement links TRBV2 to TRBJ2-3, with D possibly TRBD1 on 5 matching bases. Germline V gene sequence: CDR1 SNHLY, CDR2 FYNNEI. There are 15 residues in the CDR3. Deletions cut 3 bases from V and 0 bases from J, with 10 bases between. CDR3 amino acids: CASSDRQLSTDTQYF. CDR3 in DNA: TGTGCCAGCAGTGACCGACAGTTGAGCACAGATACGCAGTATTTT.

The chain has TRBV25-1 and TRBJ1-1; 7 bases match TRBD1. With V trimmed by 4 bases and J by 5 bases, 7 bases remained unmatched. This CDR3 is built from 14 residues. Germline CDR1 MGHDK, CDR2 SYGVNS. The CDR3 DNA reads TGTGCCAGCAGTGGGACAGGTCGAGGGACTGAAGCTTTCTTT. Protein sequence: CASSGTGRGTEAFF.

This clone was observed a single time. The chain combines TRBV28 with TRBJ2-1; maybe TRBD2 (5 bases). V lost 3 bases and J 2 bases, leaving 14 bases between the germline ends. CDR3 length equals 16 residues. Germline assignment: CDR1 MDHEN and CDR2 SYDVKM. DNA for the CDR3: TGTGCCAGCAGTTTGTCCCCCCTAGCAGCCTACAATGAGCAGTTCTTC. Translating it yields CASSLSPLAAYNEQFF.

V usage is TRBV29-1 and J usage is TRBJ1-2; weak D call: TRBD1 (6 bases). Germline values: CDR1 SQVTM, CDR2 ANQGSEA. Deletions cut 3 bases from V and 1 base from J, with 15 bases between. The CDR3 totals 15 residues. The CDR3 sequence: CSVDVADRVNYGYTF. Written as DNA, the CDR3 is TGCAGCGTTGATGTTGCGGACAGAGTTAACTATGGCTACACCTTC.

The rearrangement uses TRBV19 and TRBJ1-2; a weak D match, TRBD1 (6 bases). Trimming cost V 6 bases and J 4 bases, with 18 bases left between them. In germline, CDR1 is LNHDA, CDR2 SQIVND (reference sequence). The CDR3 contains 15 residues. CDR3 loop: CASSNPFRGLYGYTF. The CDR3 coding sequence is TGTGCCAGTAGCAACCCATTCAGGGGACTCTATGGCTACACCTTC.

The chain joins TRBV28 to TRBJ2-7, with D tentatively TRBD1 (5 bases). CDR1 is MDHEN and CDR2 is SYDVKM in the germline V gene. The CDR3 is 12 amino acids. Trimming shortened V by 10 bases and J by 2 bases, and 12 bases separated the two germline ends. This chain's CDR3 is CAILQVPYEQYF. The CDR3 DNA sequence: TGTGCCATCCTACAGGTCCCCTACGAGCAGTACTTC.

The chain recombines TRBV28 with TRBJ2-7, with 7 bases identical to TRBD2. The CDR3 has 14 residues. With V trimmed by 3 bases and J by 7 bases, 9 bases remained unmatched. The germline V gene has CDR1 MDHEN and CDR2 SYDVKM. The CDR3 DNA reads TGTGCCAGCAGTTTGGGGGGGAAGGCCCGGGAGCAGTACTTC. It is translated as CASSLGGKAREQYF.

This clone was counted a few times. This sample also contains other DNA sequences that code for the same CDR3. The chain couples TRBV30 to TRBJ1-1; D not resolved. The CDR3 totals 11 residues. With 0 bases removed from V and 6 bases from J, the gap between germline ends came to 5 bases. Germline CDR1 and CDR2: GTSNPN and SVGIG (reference sequence). CDR3 in DNA: TGTGCCTGGAGTGTACTGGCTGAAGCTTTCTTT. Protein product: CAWSVLAEAFF. The variable domain in full, completed from reference TRBV30 and TRBJ1-1, reads SQTIHQWPATLVQPVGSPLSLECTVEGTSNPNLYWYRQAAGRGLQLLFYSVGIGQISSEVPQNLSASRPQDRQFILSSKKLLLSDSGFYLCAWSVLAEAFFGQGTRLTVV.

V usage is TRBV7-6 and J usage is TRBJ2-5; 12 positions match TRBD2. The germline V gene has CDR1 SGHVS and CDR2 FNYEAQ. Trimming removed 5 bases from V and 5 bases from J; junction bases left unmatched: 9. The CDR3 runs 16 residues. DNA of the CDR3: TGTGCCAGCAGCCTCGGACTAGCGGGATCGGGGGAGACCCAGTACTTC. Protein sequence: CASSLGLAGSGETQYF.

This clone ranks as large. The chain links TRBV28 to TRBJ2-7; no clear D. Trimming took off 6 bases at V and 6 bases at J, with 12 bases between the two ends. CDR1 is MDHEN and CDR2 is SYDVKM in the germline V gene. The CDR3 sequence is 12 residues long. CDR3 nucleotides: TGTGCCAGCAGCCCCCTTTGGGTCGAGCAGTACTTC. This sequence encodes CASSPLWVEQYF.

This clone was found once. The rearrangement uses TRBV11-3 and TRBJ2-7; 13 nucleotides align to TRBD2. Germline CDR1 and CDR2: SGHNT and YENEEA. This CDR3 region has 17 residues. The V gene end was trimmed by 1 base and the J gene end by 5 bases; junction bases not matched to a gene: 8. This CDR3 reads CASSLVGGLAGNNEQYF. The CDR3 coding sequence is TGTGCCAGCAGCTTAGTAGGGGGACTAGCGGGAAACAACGAGCAGTACTTC.

CDR3 DNA sequence: TGTGCCAGCAGTTACAGTCTTGACTACGAGCAGTACTTC. It specifies CASSYSLDYEQYF. The chain has TRBV6-5 and TRBJ2-7; no reliable D call. V gave up 2 bases and J gave up 3 bases, with 8 bases separating them. The CDR3 length is 13 residues. Germline V gene data show CDR1 as MNHEY and CDR2 as SVGAGI.

With respect to this clone: It may be a read error: a sequence one base away is much more abundant. The rearrangement uses TRBV9 and TRBJ1-3, with D unresolved. This CDR3 spans 13 amino acids. Germline CDR1 and CDR2: SGDLS and YYNGEE. The CDR3 nucleotides read TGTGCCGGCAGCGTAGAGGGCCGAGACACCATATATTTT. Protein product: CAGSVEGRDTIYF.

The rearrangement links TRBV9 to TRBJ2-1, with a weak D call TRBD2 (6 bases). From germline, CDR1 is SGDLS and CDR2 YYNGEE. With 4 bases removed from V and 1 base from J, the gap between germline ends came to 15 bases. The CDR3 contains 16 residues. This CDR3 is CASSSRAGTSYNEQFF. Written as DNA, the CDR3 is TGTGCCAGCAGCTCCCGGGCGGGGACGTCCTACAATGAGCAGTTCTTC.

J is TRBJ2-7 and V is TRBV6-5; D is perhaps TRBD2 (5 bases). This CDR3 region has 14 residues. Between the trimmed V and J ends, which lost 5 bases and 3 bases, there was a span of 14 bases. The germline CDR1 and CDR2 sequences are MNHEY and SVGAGI. Written as DNA, the CDR3 is TGTGCCAGCAGTAGGAGGATAGGGTACTACGAGCAGTACTTC. It is translated as CASSRRIGYYEQYF.

This chain connects TRBV28 to TRBJ2-5, with 8 bases fitting TRBD1. The DNA end favors TRBJ2-7, so the J call may be wrong. This CDR3 region has 12 residues. The germline CDR1 and CDR2 sequences are MDHEN and SYDVKM. CDR3 DNA: TGTGCCTCAGGACAGGGTCCCTACGAGCAGTACTTC. Amino acid sequence: CASGQGPYEQYF.

The V and J genes are TRBV7-2 and TRBJ2-7, with 8 bases that match TRBD2. Trimming took 4 bases from V and 2 from J; bases not matched to a gene: 4. The germline gives CDR1 SGHTA, CDR2 FQGNSA. The CDR3 is made up of 14 amino acids. In DNA form, the CDR3 reads TGTGCCAGCAGCTCCGGGACTAGAGCCTACGAGCAGTACTTC. Translation: CASSSGTRAYEQYF.

This chain links TRBV7-2 with TRBJ2-2; tentative D call: TRBD2 (6 bases). There are 15 residues in the CDR3. Deletions cut 4 bases from V and 7 bases from J, with 16 bases between. In germline, CDR1 is SGHTA, CDR2 FQGNSA. CDR3 sequence: CASSSTRWGDGELFF. Written as DNA, the CDR3 is TGTGCCAGCAGCTCCACCCGATGGGGGGACGGGGAGCTGTTTTTT.

This clone was seen a handful of times. The genes are TRBV10-1 and TRBJ1-1; no clear D. Germline V gives CDR1 WNHNN, CDR2 SYGVQD (reference sequence). Deletions cut 3 bases from V and 13 bases from J, with 15 bases between. The CDR3 contains 12 residues. The DNA for the CDR3 is TGCGCCAGCAGTGACTCGAGAGGCCGGGATTTCTTT. Encoded protein: CASSDSRGRDFF.

This rearrangement joins TRBV4-3 to TRBJ2-1, with 11 bases identical to TRBD1. The J segment lost 9 bases and the V segment lost 0 bases, leaving 7 bases of the junction unmatched. The CDR3 totals 16 residues. Germline V gene sequence: CDR1 LGHNA, CDR2 YSLEER. CDR3 coding DNA: TGCGCCAGCAGCCAAGAAAGGACAGGGGGCAGGGGTGAGCAGTTCTTC. It yields the protein CASSQERTGGRGEQFF.

The chain joins TRBV6-4 to TRBJ2-1; 9 nucleotides align to TRBD1. CDR1 MRHNA and CDR2 SNTAGT come from the germline V gene. Trimming removed 1 base from V and 5 bases from J; junction bases left unmatched: 3. This CDR3 is built from 15 residues. DNA of the CDR3: TGTGCCAGCAGTGACTTAGGACAGGGGCACAATGAGCAGTTCTTC. Amino acids: CASSDLGQGHNEQFF.

The chain joins TRBV19 to TRBJ1-5, with 7 bases aligning to TRBD1. Germline V gene sequence: CDR1 LNHDA, CDR2 SQIVND (reference sequence). The CDR3 extends over 14 amino acids. The V and J ends lost 9 bases and 7 bases, in that order; junction bases with no gene match: 12. CDR3 in DNA: TGTGCCAGCAAACCTGACAGGGTAGGCCAGCCCCAGCATTTT. It specifies CASKPDRVGQPQHF.

In this sample, this clone turned up a few times. V usage is TRBV28 and J usage is TRBJ1-2; D gene uncertain. This CDR3 is built from 14 residues. Trimming stripped 5 bases from V and 6 bases from J, with 16 bases between. CDR1 is MDHEN and CDR2 is SYDVKM in the germline V gene. The DNA of the CDR3 is TGTGCCAGCAGTCTCCTCCAGGAGGTAGATGGCTACACCTTC. This gives the protein CASSLLQEVDGYTF.

This CDR3 is CASSLEGWLAGGPRTGELFF. The DNA for the CDR3 is TGTGCCAGCAGCTTAGAGGGTTGGCTAGCGGGAGGGCCGCGCACCGGGGAGCTGTTTTTT. The chain uses TRBV11-3 and TRBJ2-2, with 12 bases that match TRBD2. CDR1 and CDR2 (germline): SGHNT, YENEEA. This CDR3 is 20 amino acids long. Trimming cost V 0 bases and J 4 bases; bases outside gene matches: 12.

The rearrangement uses TRBV9 and TRBJ1-1; D not certain. Germline V gene lookup returns CDR1 SGDLS and CDR2 YYNGEE. The CDR3 covers 15 residues. The V end was cut by 3 bases, the J end by 0 bases, with 12 bases between. The CDR3 loop reads CASSEDARMNTEAFF. The DNA for the CDR3 is TGTGCCAGCAGCGAGGATGCCAGAATGAACACTGAAGCTTTCTTT. Drawing the rest from reference TRBV9 and TRBJ1-1, the complete variable domain is DSGVTQTPKHLITATGQRVTLRCSPRSGDLSVYWYQQSLDQGLQFLIQYYNGEERAKGNILERFSAQQFPDLHSELNLSSLELGDSALYFCASSEDARMNTEAFFGQGTRLTVV.